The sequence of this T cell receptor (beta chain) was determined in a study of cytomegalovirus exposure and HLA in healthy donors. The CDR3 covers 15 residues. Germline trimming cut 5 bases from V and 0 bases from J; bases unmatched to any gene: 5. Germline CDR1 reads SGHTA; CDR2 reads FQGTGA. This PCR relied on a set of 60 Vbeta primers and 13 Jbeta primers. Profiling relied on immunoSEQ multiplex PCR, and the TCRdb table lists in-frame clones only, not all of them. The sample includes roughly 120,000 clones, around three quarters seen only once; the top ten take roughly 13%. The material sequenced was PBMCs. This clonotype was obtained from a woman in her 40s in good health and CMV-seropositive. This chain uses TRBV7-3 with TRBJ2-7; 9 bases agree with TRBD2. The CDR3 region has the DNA TGTGCCAGCAGCCCGAGCGGGGGGAGCTCCTACGAGCAGTACTTC. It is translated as CASSPSGGSSYEQYF.